This is a list of T cell receptor beta chains from one sample in a study of shared clonotypes between healthy human individuals. Sequencing used immunoSEQ multiplex PCR; TCRdb keeps in-frame clones, though not all of them. This sample carries around 560,000 clones, around 96% of them seen once, and the ten largest clones take 0.095% to 0.14%. The sequenced material came from naive CD8+ T cells sorted from blood. The receptors were sampled from a woman in her twenties or thirties in good health. CDR3s leave out the opening cysteine and the closing phenylalanine or tryptophan.

CDR3 protein,J gene,V gene
ATKGNTEAF,TRBJ1-1,TRBV27
ASSGGETGALGETQY,TRBJ2-5,TRBV6-4
ASSTGQGYEQY,TRBJ2-7,TRBV19
ASSLPTWTSGRATDEQY,TRBJ2-7,TRBV7-6
SVVPVLYGYT,TRBJ1-2,TRBV29-1
ASNAGQTYEQY,TRBJ2-7,TRBV6-5
ASSLAGGLGETQY,TRBJ2-5,TRBV12-1
ATSRVGQSIHEQY,NA,TRBV15
ASSFTGTGGTQETQY,TRBJ2-5,TRBV5-1
ASSSTGRELNNEQF,TRBJ2-1,TRBV9
ASSLWGAGTEAF,TRBJ1-1,TRBV5-6
ASSFLEWRPQH,TRBJ1-5,TRBV5-8
ASRGGAEGYT,TRBJ1-2,TRBV23-1
ASRGGQVDTGELF,TRBJ2-2,TRBV10-2
ASSPSIQGPLTETQY,TRBJ2-5,TRBV7-8
AGPRQVTSDTQY,TRBJ2-3,TRBV2
ASKRGLGGTDTQY,TRBJ2-3,TRBV6-5
ASSLERTALTEQY,TRBJ2-7,TRBV28
ASSAVGGGNTIY,TRBJ1-3,TRBV10-1